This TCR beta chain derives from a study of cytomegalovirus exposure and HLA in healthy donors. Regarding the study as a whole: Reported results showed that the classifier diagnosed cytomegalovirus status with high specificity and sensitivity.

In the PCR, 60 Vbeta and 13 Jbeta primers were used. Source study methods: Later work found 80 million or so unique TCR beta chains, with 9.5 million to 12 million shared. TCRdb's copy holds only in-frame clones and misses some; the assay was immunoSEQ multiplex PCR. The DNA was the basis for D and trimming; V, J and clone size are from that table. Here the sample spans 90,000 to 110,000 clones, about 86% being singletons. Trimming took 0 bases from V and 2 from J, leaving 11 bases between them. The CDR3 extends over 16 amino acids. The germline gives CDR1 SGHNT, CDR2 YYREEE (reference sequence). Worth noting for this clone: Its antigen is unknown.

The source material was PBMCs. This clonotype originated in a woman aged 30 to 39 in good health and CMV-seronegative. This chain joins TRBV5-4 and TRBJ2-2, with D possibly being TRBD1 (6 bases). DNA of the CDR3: TGTGCCAGCAGCTTGGGGCAGGGGCAAAACACCGGGGAGCTGTTTTTT. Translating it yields CASSLGQGQNTGELFF. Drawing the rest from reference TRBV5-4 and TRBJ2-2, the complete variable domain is ETGVTQSPTHLIKTRGQQVTLRCSSQSGHNTVSWYQQALGQGPQFIFQYYREEENGRGNFPPRFSGLQFPNYSSELNVNALELDDSALYLCASSLGQGQNTGELFFGEGSRLTVL.